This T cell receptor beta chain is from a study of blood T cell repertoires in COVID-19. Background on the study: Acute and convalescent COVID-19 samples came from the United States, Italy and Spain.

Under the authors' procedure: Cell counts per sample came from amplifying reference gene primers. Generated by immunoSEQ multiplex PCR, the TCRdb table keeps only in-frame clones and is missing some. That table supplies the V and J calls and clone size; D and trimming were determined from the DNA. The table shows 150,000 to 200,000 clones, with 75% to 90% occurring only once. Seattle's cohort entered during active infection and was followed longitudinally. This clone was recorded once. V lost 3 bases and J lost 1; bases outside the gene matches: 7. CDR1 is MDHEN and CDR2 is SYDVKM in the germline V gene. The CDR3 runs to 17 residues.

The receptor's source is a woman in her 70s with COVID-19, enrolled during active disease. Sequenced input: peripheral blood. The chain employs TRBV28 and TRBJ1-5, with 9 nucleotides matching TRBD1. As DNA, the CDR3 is TGTGCCAGCAGTTTGCCTGGGACAGGGTCAAGCAATCAGCCCCAGCATTTT. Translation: CASSLPGTGSSNQPQHF.